The TCR beta chain described here comes from a study of T cell responses to AZD1222 COVID-19 vaccine. Whole-study findings and limits: Among spike-specific TCRs, nearly half reportedly target unmutated variant regions. Clonal diversity was possibly underestimated, and the donors were mostly white British, with more females.

Germline values: CDR1 MDHEN, CDR2 SYDVKM. The ends were cut back, 2 bases at V and 12 bases at J, with 11 bases in the middle. The CDR3 spans 12 residues. Remarks on this clone: Its antigen remains unidentified.

Sequencing was performed with immunoSEQ multiplex PCR; in TCRdb, only in-frame clones are kept and a portion is missing. The data contain around 190,000 clones, about 90% of them seen just once; the ten biggest clones take up 0.49%. The chain employs TRBV28 and TRBJ2-4; tentatively, D is TRBD1 (6 bases). The clonotype comes from an adult in good health. The material sequenced was peripheral blood, taken on day 0 of AZD1222 vaccination. The DNA of the CDR3 is TGTGCCAGCAGTTTAGGTACAGGGCGTCAGTACTTC. As protein: CASSLGTGRQYF.